This TCR beta chain stems from a study of shared clonotypes between healthy human individuals. Generated by immunoSEQ multiplex PCR, the TCRdb table keeps only in-frame clones and is missing some. The table shows around 1,000,000 clones, with roughly 77% occurring only once. About this clone itself: No antigen is known for it.

The CDR3 spans 15 residues. V was pared by 5 bases and J by 2 bases, with 13 bases between. Germline CDR1 reads SGHTA; CDR2 reads FQGNSA. General study results and limits: Among donors, sharing of clonotypes was expected to be affected by sequencing depth. The study drew on few donors, limiting represented genetic and exposure-history diversity.

This TCR derives from a man aged 18 to 30 in good health. Some clones in this sample may be carry-over from other donors' samples. The gene calls are TRBV7-2 and TRBJ2-1, with unresolved D. The sequencing sample was made of memory CD4+ T cells from PBMCs. The subset was: CD45RA-negative fraction. The CDR3 spells CASSPNSDAYNEQFF. CDR3 in DNA: TGTGCCAGCAGCCCCAATTCGGACGCCTACAATGAGCAGTTCTTC.